Below, 15 T cell receptor beta chains from the same sample are listed, as sequenced in a study of cytomegalovirus exposure and HLA in healthy donors. The PCR made use of 60 Vbeta and 13 Jbeta primers. Data came from immunoSEQ multiplex PCR; TCRdb stores just in-frame clones and leaves some out. The table shows roughly 130,000 clones, with roughly 80% occurring only once. Sequencing used PBMCs. The receptors derive from a man aged 18-30 years in good health and CMV-seronegative.

The chain uses TRBV7-2 and TRBJ1-6; a possible D gene is TRBD1 (6 bases). The CDR3 extends over 18 amino acids. V was trimmed by 1 base and J by 5 bases, leaving 18 bases between them. From germline, CDR1 is SGHTA and CDR2 FQGNSA. The CDR3 DNA follows: TGTGCCAGCAGCTTAGTCGGCGGACAGCCCACCGATAATTCACCCCTCCACTTT. Protein: CASSLVGGQPTDNSPLHF.

This clone was counted between two and nine times. The CDR3 DNA reads TGTGCCACCAGCAGAGATCGGCAGGGTTCGGATACGCAGTATTTT. Residues: CATSRDRQGSDTQYF. The V and J genes are TRBV15 and TRBJ2-3; tentative D call: TRBD1 (5 bases). V was pared by 0 bases and J by 6 bases, with 13 bases between. The CDR3 runs to 15 residues. Germline loops: CDR1 LNHNV, CDR2 YYDKDF (reference sequence).

The V call is TRBV7-9, the J call TRBJ2-2; 11 bases map to TRBD1. Germline V lookup: CDR1 SEHNR, CDR2 FQNEAQ (reference sequence). The V segment lost 0 bases and the J segment 6 bases; nucleotides outside the gene matches: 0. The CDR3 spans 15 residues. The CDR3 is CASSLAGQGAGELFF. DNA for the CDR3: TGTGCCAGCAGCTTAGCGGGACAGGGGGCCGGGGAGCTGTTTTTT.

In its sample, this clone was seen a few times. The CDR3 loop reads CASSGQGFGSYEQYF. Written as DNA, the CDR3 is TGTGCCAGCAGCGGGCAGGGTTTTGGGTCCTACGAGCAGTACTTC. This rearrangement joins TRBV5-5 to TRBJ2-7; TRBD1 is a possible D gene (5 bases). This CDR3 contains 15 residues. The germline V gene encodes CDR1 SGHKS and CDR2 YYEKEE (reference sequence). Trimming pared 4 bases from V and 1 base from J, leaving 15 bases between.

This clone was counted a single time. V and J are TRBV5-1 and TRBJ1-3; D is unresolved. The CDR3 runs 16 residues. V was shortened by 4 bases and J by 0 bases, with 14 bases between the two germline ends. The germline V gene has CDR1 SGHRS and CDR2 YFSETQ. Here the CDR3 reads CASSRIGESSGNTIYF. DNA for the CDR3: TGCGCCAGCAGCCGGATCGGGGAGAGCTCTGGAAACACCATATATTTT. Combining the CDR3 with reference TRBV5-1 and TRBJ1-3 gives the whole variable domain KAGVTQTPRYLIKTRGQQVTLSCSPISGHRSVSWYQQTPGQGLQFLFEYFSETQRNKGNFPGRFSGRQFSNSRSEMNVSTLELGDSALYLCASSRIGESSGNTIYFGEGSWLTVV.

The chain links TRBV4-3 to TRBJ1-2, with TRBD1 matching 8 bases. Germline-derived CDR1 and CDR2 are LGHNA and YSLEER. The CDR3 is made up of 15 amino acids. Losses at the gene ends were 4 bases for V and 8 bases for J; bases not matched to a gene: 12. CDR3 region: CASSLNLDRVQGYTF. In DNA form, the CDR3 reads TGCGCCAGCAGCCTCAACCTGGACAGGGTACAGGGCTACACCTTC.

V and J are TRBV7-2 and TRBJ1-2, with 7 bases fitting TRBD1. The V segment lost 1 base and the J segment 3 bases; nucleotides outside the gene matches: 11. CDR1 is SGHTA and CDR2 is FQGNSA in the germline V gene. The CDR3 sequence is 17 residues long. CDR3 region: CASSLDTGDGGYYGYTF. CDR3 DNA sequence: TGTGCCAGCAGCTTAGACACAGGGGATGGAGGATACTATGGCTACACCTTC.

This sequence joins TRBV20-1 and TRBJ1-2; D remains unclear. Germline V gene lookup returns CDR1 DFQATT and CDR2 SNEGSKA (reference sequence). V was cut by 1 base and J by 2 bases, with 2 bases left in between. The CDR3 consists of 11 residues. The CDR3: CSARVNYGYTF. The CDR3 region has the DNA TGCAGTGCTAGAGTAAACTATGGCTACACCTTC.

This clone appeared once. This chain uses TRBV7-2 with TRBJ1-6, with 7 bases lining up with TRBD1. V was pared by 2 bases and J by 5 bases, with 3 bases of the junction left unmatched. The CDR3 contains 15 residues. Germline assignment: CDR1 SGHTA and CDR2 FQGNSA. The CDR3 loop is CASSLTGVDNSPLHF. DNA for the CDR3: TGTGCCAGCAGCTTAACAGGGGTCGATAATTCACCCCTCCACTTT.

This clone was recorded a few times. The chain joins TRBV6-5 to TRBJ1-2; D is perhaps TRBD1 (6 bases). Trimming stripped 6 bases from V and 4 bases from J, with 12 bases between. The CDR3 consists of 13 residues. CDR1 is MNHEY, CDR2 SVGAGI, per germline. The CDR3 nucleotides read TGTGCCAGCAGGCCAGGACAGATCTATGGCTACACCTTC. Amino acids: CASRPGQIYGYTF.

The chain carries TRBV4-3 and TRBJ2-1; no clear D. The CDR3 runs to 15 residues. The ends were cut back, 1 base at V and 0 bases at J, with 7 bases in the middle. The germline V gene encodes CDR1 LGHNA and CDR2 YSLEER. DNA of the CDR3: TGCGCCAGCAGCCAAGGACTTAGCTCCTACAATGAGCAGTTCTTC. This codes for CASSQGLSSYNEQFF.

V gene TRBV4-2 combines with J gene TRBJ2-7, with D uncertain. The V gene's germline CDR1 is LGHNA and CDR2 YNFKEQ. This CDR3 has 15 amino acids. V lost 0 bases, J lost 0 bases, and 9 bases lay in between. The CDR3 protein is CASSQERLPSYEQYF. Written as DNA, the CDR3 is TGTGCCAGCAGCCAAGAGAGGCTACCCTCCTACGAGCAGTACTTC.

J is TRBJ2-7 and V is TRBV7-2, with 11 bases aligning to TRBD1. Germline V gene lookup returns CDR1 SGHTA and CDR2 FQGNSA. With 7 bases clipped from V and 2 bases from J, the junction kept 4 bases outside the gene matches. The length of the CDR3 is 14 residues. The CDR3 is CASKPGQGAYEQYF. The CDR3 region has the DNA TGTGCCAGCAAACCGGGACAGGGGGCCTACGAGCAGTACTTC.

The chain employs TRBV6-4 and TRBJ2-3; 12 bases fit TRBD2. J lost 0 bases, V lost 4 bases, and 8 bases had no gene match. Germline CDR1 is MRHNA and CDR2 is SNTAGT. This CDR3 contains 18 residues. CDR3 in amino acids: CASSGRLAGVSSTDTQYF. In DNA form, the CDR3 reads TGTGCCAGCAGTGGGCGACTAGCGGGGGTCTCTAGCACAGATACGCAGTATTTT.

This rearrangement joins TRBV6-1 to TRBJ1-5, with D possibly being TRBD1 (6 bases). The germline V gene encodes CDR1 MNHNS and CDR2 SASEGT. The CDR3 contains 14 residues. V gave up 4 bases and J gave up 9 bases, with 16 bases separating them. The CDR3 here is CASSADRTLPPQHF. The CDR3 DNA follows: TGTGCCAGCAGTGCCGACAGGACACTCCCGCCCCAGCATTTT.